These 26 T cell receptor beta chains were sequenced from one sample in a study of cytomegalovirus exposure and HLA in healthy donors. PCR used 60 Vbeta primers and 13 Jbeta primers. Clones were read by immunoSEQ multiplex PCR, and TCRdb kept only the in-frame ones, dropping some. The sample records 160,000 or so clones, roughly 80% being singletons. The sequencing input was PBMCs. These receptors were taken from a male donor in good health and CMV-seropositive.

The rearrangement uses TRBV7-9 and TRBJ2-2, with D possibly matching TRBD2 (5 bases). The V end was cut by 2 bases, the J end by 0 bases, with 19 bases between. Germline lookup yields CDR1 SEHNR and CDR2 FQNEAQ (reference sequence). This CDR3 has 19 amino acids. The DNA of the CDR3 is TGTGCCAGCAGCTTAAGGAGTGCAGACTGGGGAGCGAACACCGGGGAGCTGTTTTTT. It yields the protein CASSLRSADWGANTGELFF. Full variable domain (remainder filled in from reference TRBV7-9 and TRBJ2-2): DTGVSQNPRHKITKRGQNVTFRCDPISEHNRLYWYRQTLGQGPEFLTYFQNEAQLEKSRLLSDRFSAERPKGSFSTLEIQRTEQGDSAMYLCASSLRSADWGANTGELFFGEGSRLTVL.

The chain employs TRBV28 and TRBJ1-2; D is perhaps TRBD1 (6 bases). The germline V gene has CDR1 MDHEN and CDR2 SYDVKM. V lost 8 bases and J 7 bases, leaving 14 bases between the germline ends. This CDR3 is 12 amino acids long. The CDR3 DNA reads TGTGCCAGCCTGGGGGCAGGTGCTGGCTACACCTTC. Residues: CASLGAGAGYTF.

This chain uses TRBV7-6 with TRBJ2-5; D is perhaps TRBD2 (6 bases). The J call may be mistaken, given a closer DNA end match to TRBJ2-7. CDR1 is SGHVS and CDR2 is FNYEAQ in the germline V gene. The CDR3 loop spans 15 amino acids. Written as DNA, the CDR3 is TGTGCCAGCAGCCATCGCGGGATCGGGACCTACGAGCAGTACTTC. As protein: CASSHRGIGTYEQYF.

CDR3 nucleotides: TGTGCCAGCAGCGTGACTAGCGGATCCTACAATGAGCAGTTCTTC. Amino acids: CASSVTSGSYNEQFF. The J gene is TRBJ2-1, the V gene TRBV9; 9 positions agree with TRBD2. This CDR3 is built from 15 residues. Germline V lookup: CDR1 SGDLS, CDR2 YYNGEE. The V segment lost 2 bases and the J segment 1 base; nucleotides outside the gene matches: 1. The full variable domain, its missing parts supplied by reference TRBV9 and TRBJ2-1, is DSGVTQTPKHLITATGQRVTLRCSPRSGDLSVYWYQQSLDQGLQFLIQYYNGEERAKGNILERFSAQQFPDLHSELNLSSLELGDSALYFCASSVTSGSYNEQFFGPGTRLTVL.

This chain links TRBV5-5 with TRBJ1-1; 8 bases agree with TRBD1. The CDR3 contains 14 residues. After removal of 4 bases from V and 6 bases from J, the junction contained 8 bases not matched to a gene. Germline-derived CDR1 and CDR2 are SGHKS and YYEKEE (reference sequence). The CDR3 region is CASSPQGGRAEAFF. DNA for the CDR3: TGTGCCAGCAGCCCACAGGGGGGGAGGGCTGAAGCTTTCTTT.

The rearrangement uses TRBV4-3 and TRBJ2-1; 9 nucleotides align to TRBD2. V lost 1 base and J lost 2; bases outside the gene matches: 3. Germline CDR1 is LGHNA and CDR2 is YSLEER. This CDR3 contains 16 residues. Here the CDR3 DNA reads TGCGCCAGCAGCCAAGGTCTAGCGGGGACCTACAATGAGCAGTTCTTC. Protein sequence: CASSQGLAGTYNEQFF.

The genes are TRBV6-6 and TRBJ1-1; D gene ambiguous. The CDR3 contains 11 residues. Germline CDR1 MNHNY, CDR2 SVGAGI (reference sequence). V lost 11 bases, J lost 1 base, and 8 bases lay in between. As DNA, the CDR3 is TGTGCCGGAGGCCCGAACACTGAAGCTTTCTTT. It codes for CAGGPNTEAFF.

The chain is built from TRBV4-1 and TRBJ2-1; 9 bases are shared with TRBD2. With 0 bases clipped from V and 7 bases from J, the junction kept 7 bases outside the gene matches. Germline CDR1 MGHRA, CDR2 YSYEKL. The CDR3 is 16 residues long. CDR3 amino acids: CASSQDMGGLANEQFF. The CDR3 coding sequence is TGCGCCAGCAGCCAAGATATGGGCGGACTAGCGAATGAGCAGTTCTTC.

This chain links TRBV2 with TRBJ2-5; the match to TRBD1 covers 12 bases. CDR1 is SNHLY, CDR2 FYNNEI, per germline. The CDR3 loop spans 14 amino acids. The V and J ends lost 8 bases and 5 bases, in that order; junction bases with no gene match: 6. CDR3 sequence (DNA): TGTGCCAGCTTGGGACAGGGGGCGAGGGAGACCCAGTACTTC. It translates to CASLGQGARETQYF. Full variable domain (rest looked up from reference TRBV2 and TRBJ2-5): EPEVTQTPSHQVTQMGQEVILRCVPISNHLYFYWYRQILGQKVEFLVSFYNNEISEKSEIFDDQFSVERPDGSNFTLKIRSTKLEDSAMYFCASLGQGARETQYFGPGTRLLVL.

CDR3 sequence (DNA): TGTGCCAGCACCCCTCCCCTCGGGGCCAACGTCCTGACTTTC. Amino acids: CASTPPLGANVLTF. This rearrangement joins TRBV13 to TRBJ2-6, with unresolved D. The V and J ends lost 7 bases and 4 bases respectively, with 11 bases between them. The CDR3 runs 14 residues. The germline gives CDR1 PRHDT, CDR2 FYEKMQ (reference sequence).

The table lists this clone with a count of one. The CDR3 is CASSPYDSSSGNTIYF. The CDR3 bases are TGTGCCAGCTCACCATACGACTCCTCCTCTGGAAACACCATATATTTT. V is TRBV18 and J is TRBJ1-3, with unresolved D. V shed 2 bases and J shed 0 bases, with 11 bases lying between them. CDR3 length equals 16 residues. CDR1 KGHSH and CDR2 LQKENI come from the germline V gene.

The CDR3 protein is CAWSTRSTGELFF. CDR3 DNA: TGTGCCTGGAGTACGAGAAGCACCGGGGAGCTGTTTTTT. J is TRBJ2-2 and V is TRBV30, with D unresolved. The CDR3 is 13 amino acids. Germline lookup yields CDR1 GTSNPN and CDR2 SVGIG (reference sequence). The V and J ends lost 2 bases and 4 bases respectively, with 8 bases between them.

The V call is TRBV5-4, the J call TRBJ2-7; 7 bases map to TRBD1. There are 14 residues in the CDR3. CDR1 and CDR2 from the germline V gene are SGHNT and YYREEE (reference sequence). Losses at the gene ends were 3 bases for V and 2 bases for J; bases not matched to a gene: 5. CDR3 sequence reads: CASSSRDSTYEQYF. DNA of the CDR3: TGTGCCAGCAGCTCCCGGGACAGTACCTACGAGCAGTACTTC.

This chain joins TRBV30 and TRBJ1-4; TRBD1 agrees at 8 bases. V shed 1 base and J 4 bases; nucleotides not matched to a gene: 5. The CDR3 sequence is 15 residues long. Germline-derived CDR1 and CDR2 are GTSNPN and SVGIG (reference sequence). Written as DNA, the CDR3 is TGTGCCTGGAGTGCCTACAGGGGGGTTAATGAAAAACTGTTTTTT. The encoded protein is CAWSAYRGVNEKLFF.

This rearrangement joins TRBV11-2 to TRBJ2-1; D call uncertain. Germline V gene sequence: CDR1 SGHAT, CDR2 FQNNGV. The CDR3 has 12 residues. The V end lost 0 bases, the J end lost 8 bases, and 5 bases lay between the germline ends. CDR3 DNA: TGTGCCAGCAGCTTAGATGAGGATGAGCAGTTCTTC. Its translation: CASSLDEDEQFF.

V gene TRBV29-1 combines with J gene TRBJ1-2, with D perhaps TRBD1 (6 bases). Per the germline V gene, CDR1 is SQVTM and CDR2 is ANQGSEA. The CDR3 spans 12 residues. Trimming took off 4 bases at V and 7 bases at J, with 13 bases between the two ends. DNA for the CDR3: TGCAGCGTTGGTGAGGGGGTTGGTGGCTACACCTTC. It yields the protein CSVGEGVGGYTF.

This chain joins TRBV5-1 and TRBJ2-2; D remains ambiguous. V shed 3 bases and J shed 5 bases, with 8 bases lying between them. Germline V CDR1 and CDR2: SGHRS, YFSETQ. The CDR3 runs 13 residues. The CDR3 loop is CASSSSETGELFF. The DNA of the CDR3 is TGCGCCAGCAGCTCGAGCGAGACCGGGGAGCTGTTTTTT.

This clone has a handful of counts. This chain uses TRBV5-1 with TRBJ2-7; TRBD2 matches 8 bases. The CDR3 extends over 14 amino acids. Germline lookup yields CDR1 SGHRS and CDR2 YFSETQ. The V segment lost 4 bases and the J segment 3 bases; nucleotides outside the gene matches: 6. CDR3 residues: CASSGGLGGYEQYF. DNA for the CDR3: TGCGCCAGCAGCGGGGGACTAGGGGGCTACGAGCAGTACTTC. Drawing the rest from reference TRBV5-1 and TRBJ2-7, the complete variable domain is KAGVTQTPRYLIKTRGQQVTLSCSPISGHRSVSWYQQTPGQGLQFLFEYFSETQRNKGNFPGRFSGRQFSNSRSEMNVSTLELGDSALYLCASSGGLGGYEQYFGPGTRLTVT.

Comments on this clone: The junction differs from germline at one of its ends, possibly a read error. The chain combines TRBV7-8 with TRBJ2-2; 8 positions agree with TRBD1. The CDR3 totals 18 residues. From germline, CDR1 is SGHVS and CDR2 FQNEAQ. The CDR3 protein is CVSSLRPGRGLRTGELFF. CDR3 DNA sequence: TGTGTCAGCAGCTTAAGGCCTGGCAGGGGGCTTCGGACCGGGGAGCTGTTTTTT.

This clone showed up just once. This chain uses TRBV27 with TRBJ2-2; D may be TRBD1 (5 bases). The CDR3 totals 16 residues. V was trimmed by 3 bases and J by 2 bases, leaving 13 bases between them. Per the germline V gene, CDR1 is MNHEY and CDR2 is SMNVEV (reference sequence). In DNA, the CDR3 is TGTGCCAGCAGTTTTCTCCAGGGAATAAACACCGGGGAGCTGTTTTTT. It is translated as CASSFLQGINTGELFF.

V is TRBV5-4 and J is TRBJ2-7, with 8 bases matching TRBD1. There are 13 residues in the CDR3. After removal of 4 bases from V and 7 bases from J, the junction contained 7 bases not matched to a gene. Germline V CDR1 and CDR2: SGHNT, YYREEE (reference sequence). The CDR3 loop reads CASSIWTGREQYF. For the CDR3, the DNA is TGTGCCAGCAGCATCTGGACAGGGAGGGAGCAGTACTTC.

The chain links TRBV2 to TRBJ2-1, with TRBD2 as a possible D gene (6 bases). Germline assignment: CDR1 SNHLY and CDR2 FYNNEI. This CDR3 region has 13 residues. With 4 bases removed from V and 7 bases from J, the gap between germline ends came to 11 bases. Here the CDR3 reads CASSGRGTNEQFF. In DNA, the CDR3 is TGTGCCAGCAGTGGGCGGGGCACGAATGAGCAGTTCTTC.

V and J are TRBV5-8 and TRBJ2-7, with TRBD2 matching 9 bases. This CDR3 is 15 amino acids long. The germline V gene has CDR1 SGHTS and CDR2 YDEGEE. V was clipped by 0 bases and J by 6 bases; unmatched bases: 7. CDR3 coding DNA: TGTGCCAGCAGCTTGGTAGTGACTAGCGGTGGCGAGCAGTACTTC. This codes for CASSLVVTSGGEQYF. Full variable domain (missing parts from reference TRBV5-8 and TRBJ2-7): EAGVTQSPTHLIKTRGQQATLRCSPISGHTSVYWYQQALGLGLQFLLWYDEGEERNRGNFPPRFSGRQFPNYSSELNVNALELEDSALYLCASSLVVTSGGEQYFGPGTRLTVT.

V is TRBV30 and J is TRBJ2-7; 7 bases agree with TRBD2. This CDR3 is 14 amino acids long. Germline lookup yields CDR1 GTSNPN and CDR2 SVGIG (reference sequence). Trimming at V came to 2 bases and at J to 2 bases, leaving 6 bases not matched to a gene. In DNA, the CDR3 is TGTGCCTGGAGTTTAGGCGGGGGAACCTACGAGCAGTACTTC. It codes for CAWSLGGGTYEQYF.

The V gene is TRBV5-1, the J gene TRBJ1-6, with D unclear. The germline V gene has CDR1 SGHRS and CDR2 YFSETQ. V shed 0 bases and J shed 0 bases, with 7 bases lying between them. The CDR3 contains 16 residues. The CDR3 region is CASSLEWSSYNSPLHF. The CDR3 region has the DNA TGCGCCAGCAGCTTGGAGTGGAGCTCCTATAATTCACCCCTCCACTTT. The whole variable domain, filled in from reference TRBV5-1 and TRBJ1-6, reads KAGVTQTPRYLIKTRGQQVTLSCSPISGHRSVSWYQQTPGQGLQFLFEYFSETQRNKGNFPGRFSGRQFSNSRSEMNVSTLELGDSALYLCASSLEWSSYNSPLHFGNGTRLTVT.

The chain carries TRBV18 and TRBJ1-5; TRBD1 agrees at 10 bases. With 6 bases clipped from V and 6 bases from J, the junction kept 8 bases outside the gene matches. The germline gives CDR1 KGHSH, CDR2 LQKENI. The CDR3 is made up of 15 amino acids. The CDR3 loop is CASSPGTGATQPQHF. CDR3 bases: TGTGCCAGCTCCCCCGGGACAGGGGCTACTCAGCCCCAGCATTTT.